This TCR beta chain was documented in a study of beta chain features in type 1 diabetes. TCRB transcripts that were expressed got sequenced, as all of the isolated RNA had been reverse transcribed. Profiled with immunoSEQ multiplex PCR; TCRdb holds only in-frame clones, not every one. The sample records under 300,000 clones, 25% to 30% being singletons. One heparinised draw, averaging about 110 mL, was taken per donor. Broader study findings: A definitive answer on HLA type influencing TCRB rearrangement was not reached here. It was among patients, rather than healthy donors, that naive, central memory and Treg TCRB repertoires appeared more similar. Moderate yet significant TCRB CDR3 shortening was seen in Type 1 diabetes patients in all four CD4+ subsets.

This clone was seen at least ten times. Its antigen remains unidentified. V was pared by 5 bases and J by 6 bases, with 11 bases between. The CDR3 spans 13 residues. Looked up from germline, CDR1 is SGHTA and CDR2 is FQGNSA. This TCR came from a man under 40 in good health. The sample consisted of central memory CD4+ T cells from blood. The J gene is TRBJ2-1, the V gene TRBV7-2; D is ambiguous. CDR3 amino acids: CASSVGSLNEQFF. The CDR3 DNA reads as TGTGCCAGCAGCGTCGGGTCCCTCAATGAGCAGTTCTTC. Full variable domain (missing parts from reference TRBV7-2 and TRBJ2-1): GAGVSQSPSNKVTEKGKDVELRCDPISGHTALYWYRQSLGQGLEFLIYFQGNSAPDKSGLPSDRFSAERTGGSVSTLTIQRTQQEDSAVYLCASSVGSLNEQFFGPGTRLTVL.